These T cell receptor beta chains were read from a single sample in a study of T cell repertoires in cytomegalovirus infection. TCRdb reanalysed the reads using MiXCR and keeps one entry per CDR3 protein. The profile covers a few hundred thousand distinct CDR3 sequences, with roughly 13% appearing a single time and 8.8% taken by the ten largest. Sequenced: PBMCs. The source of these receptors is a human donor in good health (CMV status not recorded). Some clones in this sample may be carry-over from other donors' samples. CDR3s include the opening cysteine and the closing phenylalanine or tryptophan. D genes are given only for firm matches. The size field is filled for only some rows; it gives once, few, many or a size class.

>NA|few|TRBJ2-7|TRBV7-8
TGTGCCAGCAGCTTAGATCTGCCACAGGTTCGATCCTACGAGCAGTACTTC
CASSLDLPQVRSYEQYF
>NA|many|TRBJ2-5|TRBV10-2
TGCGCCAGCAGTGAGGTAGCAGAAGAGACCCAGTACTTC
CASSEVAEETQYF
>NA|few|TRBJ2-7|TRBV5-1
TGCGCCAGCAGCTTGCTAGGCCCGAGGAGCTACGAGCAGTACTTC
CASSLLGPRSYEQYF
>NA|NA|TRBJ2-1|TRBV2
TGTGCCAGCAGTGAGGAGGGTATTTCCTACAATGAGCAGTTCTTC
CASSEEGISYNEQFF
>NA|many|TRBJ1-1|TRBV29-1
TGCAGCGTTGCTTTGTCCGCTTCTGAAGCTTTCTTT
CSVALSASEAFF
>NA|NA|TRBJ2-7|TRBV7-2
TGTGCCAGCAGCCCCTTGCAGGTCCACGAGCAGTACTTC
CASSPLQVHEQYF
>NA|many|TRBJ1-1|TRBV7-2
TGTGCCAGCAGCTTACAACTAATCACTGAAGCTTTCTTT
CASSLQLITEAFF
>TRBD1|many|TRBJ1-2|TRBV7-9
TGTGCCAGCAGCACCGAAGCAGGGGGCGTCTATGGCTACACCTTC
CASSTEAGGVYGYTF
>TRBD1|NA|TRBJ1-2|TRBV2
TGTGCCAGCAGTATAGGACAGGGGAACTATGGCTACACCTTC
CASSIGQGNYGYTF
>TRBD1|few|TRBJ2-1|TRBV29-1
TGCAGCGTTTCCCGGCGAGGGGACAGGGAGTACAATGAGCAGTTCTTC
CSVSRRGDREYNEQFF
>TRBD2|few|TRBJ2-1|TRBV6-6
TGTGCCAGCAGTTCCGAGCGGGAGGGGCCCTACAATGAGCAGTTCTTC
CASSSEREGPYNEQFF
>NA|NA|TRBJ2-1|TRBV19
TGTGCCAGTAGTACGGACCCTGGTGTTTACAATGAGCAGTTCTTC
CASSTDPGVYNEQFF
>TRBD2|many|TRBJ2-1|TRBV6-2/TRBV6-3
TGTGCCAGCAGTTACCGCGGGGGAGCGGGGGACAATGAGCAGTTCTTC
CASSYRGGAGDNEQFF
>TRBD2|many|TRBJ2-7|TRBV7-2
TGTGCCAGCAGTTTTAGCGGGGGGGCGTCCTACGAGCAGTACTTC
CASSFSGGASYEQYF
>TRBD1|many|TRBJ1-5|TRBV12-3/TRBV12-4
TGTGCCAGCAGTTTAGACACAGGGGTGAGGGGCAATCAGCCCCAGCATTTT
CASSLDTGVRGNQPQHF
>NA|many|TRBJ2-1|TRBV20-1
TGCAGTGGCAAGATAGCAGGGGATGAGCAGTTCTTC
CSGKIAGDEQFF
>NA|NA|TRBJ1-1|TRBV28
TGTGCCAGCAGTTTAGACCCCTACGGCTACACTGAAGCTTTCTTT
CASSLDPYGYTEAFF
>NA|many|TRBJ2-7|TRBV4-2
TGTGCCAGCAGCCAAGAAAGGATGACCCACGAGCAGTACTTC
CASSQERMTHEQYF
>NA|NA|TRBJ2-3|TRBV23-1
TGCGCCAGCAGTCAATCCGGACACCTCTATGGGACAGATACGCAGTATTTT
CASSQSGHLYGTDTQYF
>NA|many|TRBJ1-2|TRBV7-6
TGTGCCAGCAGCTCTCGCGCAGGCGACTATGGCTACACCTTC
CASSSRAGDYGYTF
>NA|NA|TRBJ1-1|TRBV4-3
TGCGCCAGCAGCCAGCTAGACAGCCTGAACACTGAAGCTTTCTTT
CASSQLDSLNTEAFF
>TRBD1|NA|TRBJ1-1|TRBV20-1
TGCAGTGCTAGAGTCATGACAGGGGTGGACACTGAAGCTTTCTTT
CSARVMTGVDTEAFF
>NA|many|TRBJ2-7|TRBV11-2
TGTGCCAGCACCCCCATTGGGGAGACCTACGAGCAGTACTTC
CASTPIGETYEQYF
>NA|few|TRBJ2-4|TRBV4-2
TGTGCCAGCAGCCAAGATCAGAAAGCCAAAAACATTCAGTACTTC
CASSQDQKAKNIQYF
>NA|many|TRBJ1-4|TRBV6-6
TGTGCCAGCAGTTACTCCTTTATGGGGGCTCGAGCAACTAATGAAAAACTGTTTTTT
CASSYSFMGARATNEKLFF
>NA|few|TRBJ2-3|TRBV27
TGTGCCAGCAGGGCTTATGGGACAGATACGCAGTATTTT
CASRAYGTDTQYF
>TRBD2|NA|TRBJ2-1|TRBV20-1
TGCAGTGCCCCTAGCGGGGCTGCTTACAATGAGCAGTTCTTC
CSAPSGAAYNEQFF
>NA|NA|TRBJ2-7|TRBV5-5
TGTGCCAGCAGCCGGATGGCGGGAGAGCAGTACTTC
CASSRMAGEQYF
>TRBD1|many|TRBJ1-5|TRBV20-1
TGCAGTGCTTTCGGGACAGGGGGCTATCAGCCCCAGCATTTT
CSAFGTGGYQPQHF
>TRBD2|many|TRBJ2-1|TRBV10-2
TGCGCCAGCAGTGAGGGCCCCCTCGCTCTCCGGGGACTAGCGGAACACAATGAGCAGTTCTTC
CASSEGPLALRGLAEHNEQFF
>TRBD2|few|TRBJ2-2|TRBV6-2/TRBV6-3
TGTGCCAGCACAAGACTAGCGGGGGGCACCGGGGAGCTGTTTTTT
CASTRLAGGTGELFF
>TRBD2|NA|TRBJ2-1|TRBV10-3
TGTGCCAGCGGGAGATCCCCGGGACTAGCGGGATCGTACAATGAGCAGTTCTTC
CASGRSPGLAGSYNEQFF
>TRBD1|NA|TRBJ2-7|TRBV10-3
TGTGCCATCAGTGCCGGACAGGGGGCTCGTTACGAGCAGTACTTC
CAISAGQGARYEQYF
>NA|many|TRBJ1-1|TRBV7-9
TGTGCCAGCTCTATTCAGAACACTGAAGCTTTCTTT
CASSIQNTEAFF
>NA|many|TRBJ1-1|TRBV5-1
TGCGCCAGCAGCAGTGGACTGCTGAACACTGAAGCTTTCTTT
CASSSGLLNTEAFF